This T cell receptor beta chain came from a study of OX40 agonist ivuxolimab in advanced cancers. About the investigation overall: The costimulatory receptor OX40 (CD134) was targeted by ivuxolimab, a fully human IgG2 agonistic monoclonal antibody. Of the approximately 50 patients in dose escalation, some 20 had hepatocellular carcinoma, about 15 had melanoma, 9 had renal cell carcinoma and 9 had head and neck cancer. A male proportion of 82.7% and a mean age of roughly 58 years, ranging from 23 to 79, were recorded for the dose-escalation cohort. Three dose-escalation patients achieved partial responses, one with hepatocellular carcinoma and two with cutaneous melanoma. Prior anti-PD-1, anti-PD-L1 or anti-CTLA-4 therapy was permitted, and 40% of dose-escalation patients had received checkpoint inhibitors. The paper describes the monotherapy dose-escalation part (N = 52 patients) of the phase I trial of ivuxolimab. Intravenous ivuxolimab was administered to patients every 2 weeks at six dose levels: 0.01, 0.1, 0.3, 1.5, 3 and 10 mg/kg. The point of sequencing TCRbeta in the periphery was to test whether ivuxolimab changed TCR sequence diversity and drove clonal T-cell expansion. Findings and caveats that apply to the study as a whole: Antigen specificity was not determined for the clonally expanded peripheral T cells. Low levels of normalized T-cell clonal expansion were also seen in some nonresponding patients. In the 0.1-3.0 mg/kg groups, partial responders had among the lowest normalized peripheral clonal expansion, particularly in CD8+ T cells. On average, CD8+ T cells showed more expanded clones than CD4+ T cells after ivuxolimab. At doses of 0.1 to 3.0 mg/kg, clonal expansion of both CD4+ and CD8+ T cells in blood was seen between baseline and week 6.

For sequencing of the TCRbeta CDR3 region, genomic DNA was extracted from the sorted cells. TCRbeta CDR3 regions were sequenced using the immunoSEQ Assay. TCRdb obtained this table from immuneACCESS and retained in-frame rearrangements with V and J assigned. These tables miss some clones; where compared with another copy, unresolved V genes account for less than half of the shortfall, and the remainder is unexplained. This sample has over 85,000 clones in its table, and 87% of those were observed once. Together, the top ten hold approximately 0.54% of the sample. With respect to this clone: The antigen it recognizes is unknown. Base quality data are lacking; no much larger clone is found one base away.

The trial excluded patients who had a history of autoimmune disease or were on systemic immunosuppression. Peripheral blood for TCR sequencing was collected from all dose cohorts at baseline, on cycle 4 day 1, and on cycle 7 day 1. The samples were taken from a phase I, first-in-human, multicenter, open-label dose-escalation trial of ivuxolimab. The trial enrolled adults with locally advanced or metastatic head and neck squamous cell, hepatocellular, melanoma or renal cell carcinoma. Before TCR sequencing, CD4+ T cells and CD8+ T cells were sorted from peripheral blood as separate populations. The source of this sequence is an adult with an advanced solid tumor such as melanoma, head and neck, liver or kidney cancer. This sample comprised CD4+ or CD8+ T cells sorted from blood, obtained in a trial of the OX40 agonist ivuxolimab.

At the DNA level, the sequence is TGTGCCAGCAGCCCATGGACTAGCGGGGACGAGCAGTACTTC. Protein translation: CASSPWTSGDEQYF. The V gene is TRBV7-2 and the J gene is TRBJ2-7, with 12 junctional bases fitting TRBD2. Compared with germline, V lacks 5 bases and J lacks 5 bases; bases without a gene match: 4. Its CDR3 holds 14 amino acids, cysteine through phenylalanine. CDR3 DNA only is kept here, 42 bases in frame from base 1. CDR1 and CDR2 were assigned from the germline V gene as SGHTA and FQGNSA.